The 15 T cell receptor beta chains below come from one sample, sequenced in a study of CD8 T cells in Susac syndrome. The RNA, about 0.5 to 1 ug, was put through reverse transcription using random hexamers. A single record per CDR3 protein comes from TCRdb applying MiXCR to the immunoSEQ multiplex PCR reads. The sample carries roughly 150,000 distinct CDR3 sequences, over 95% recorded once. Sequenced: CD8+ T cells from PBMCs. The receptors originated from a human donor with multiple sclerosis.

CDR3 nucleotide sequence: TGTGCCATCGGGACAGGCAAAAACATTCAGTACTTC. Its translation is CAIGTGKNIQYF. The V call is TRBV24-1, the J call TRBJ2-4; 8 positions match TRBD1. The ends lost 11 bases at V and 3 bases at J; junction bases unmatched: 2. The CDR3 totals 12 residues. Germline V CDR1 and CDR2: KGHDR, SFDVKD.

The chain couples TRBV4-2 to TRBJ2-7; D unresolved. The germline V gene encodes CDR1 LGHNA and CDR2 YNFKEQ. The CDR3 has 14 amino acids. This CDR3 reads CASSQDVGRYKQYV. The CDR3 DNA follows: TGTGCCAGCAGCCAAGATGTAGGACGCTACAAGCAGTACGTC.

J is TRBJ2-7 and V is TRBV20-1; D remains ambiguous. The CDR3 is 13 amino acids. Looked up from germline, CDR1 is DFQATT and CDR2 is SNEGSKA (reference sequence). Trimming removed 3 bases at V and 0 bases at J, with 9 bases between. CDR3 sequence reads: CSARNGDSYEQYV. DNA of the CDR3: TGCAGTGCTAGGAATGGGGACTCCTACGAGCAGTACGTC.

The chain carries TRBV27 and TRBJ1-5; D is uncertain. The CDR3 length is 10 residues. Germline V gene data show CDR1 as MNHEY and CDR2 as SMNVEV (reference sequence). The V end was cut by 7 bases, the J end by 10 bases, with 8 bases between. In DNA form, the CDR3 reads TGTGCCAGCATAGGATTTCCCCAGCATTTT. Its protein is CASIGFPQHF.

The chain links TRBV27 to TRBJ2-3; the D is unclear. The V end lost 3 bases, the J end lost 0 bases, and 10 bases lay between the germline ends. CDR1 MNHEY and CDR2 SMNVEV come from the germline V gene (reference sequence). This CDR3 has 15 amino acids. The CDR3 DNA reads TGTGCCAGCAGTTTCGTGCGGAGTAGCACAGATACGCAGTATTTT. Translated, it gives CASSFVRSSTDTQYF.

The CDR3 nucleotides are TGCGCCAGCTCTAGTACTACTAGCAGACCTTACAATGAGCAGTTCTTC. This gives the protein CASSSTTSRPYNEQFF. This chain connects TRBV5-1 to TRBJ2-1, with D maybe TRBD2 (6 bases). The V gene lost 7 bases and the J gene lost 4 bases, with 21 bases spanning the gap. The germline V gene encodes CDR1 SGHRS and CDR2 YFSETQ. There are 16 residues in the CDR3.

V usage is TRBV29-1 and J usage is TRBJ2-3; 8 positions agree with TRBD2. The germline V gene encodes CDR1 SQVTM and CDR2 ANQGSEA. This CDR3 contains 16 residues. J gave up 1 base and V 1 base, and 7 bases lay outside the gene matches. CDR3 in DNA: TGCAGCGTTGAAGCCCCCAGCGGGGGTGGCACAGATACGCAGTATTTT. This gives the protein CSVEAPSGGGTDTQYF.

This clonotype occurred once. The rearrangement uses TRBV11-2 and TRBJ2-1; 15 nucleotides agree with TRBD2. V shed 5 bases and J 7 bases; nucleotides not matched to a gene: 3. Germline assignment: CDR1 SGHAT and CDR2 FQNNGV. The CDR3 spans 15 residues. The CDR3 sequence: CASSQGTSGGNEQFF. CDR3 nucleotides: TGTGCCAGCAGCCAAGGGACTAGCGGGGGGAATGAGCAGTTCTTC.

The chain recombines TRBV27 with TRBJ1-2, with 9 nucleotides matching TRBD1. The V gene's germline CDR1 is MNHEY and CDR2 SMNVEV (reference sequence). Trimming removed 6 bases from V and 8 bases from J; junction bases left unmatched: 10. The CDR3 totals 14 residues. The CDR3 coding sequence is TGTGCCAGCAGGGACAGGGGTTCTGGTAACGGCTACACCTTC. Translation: CASRDRGSGNGYTF.

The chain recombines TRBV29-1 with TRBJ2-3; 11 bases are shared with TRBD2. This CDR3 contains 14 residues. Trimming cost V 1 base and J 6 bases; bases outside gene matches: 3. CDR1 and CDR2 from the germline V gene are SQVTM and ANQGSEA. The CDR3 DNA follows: TGCAGCGTTGAAGTGGCTAGCGGGGGGGATACGCAGTATTTT. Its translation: CSVEVASGGDTQYF.

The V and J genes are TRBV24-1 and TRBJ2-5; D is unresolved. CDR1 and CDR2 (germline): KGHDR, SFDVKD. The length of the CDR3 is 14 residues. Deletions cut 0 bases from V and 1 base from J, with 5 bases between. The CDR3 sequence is CATSDLAPQETQYF. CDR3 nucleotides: TGTGCCACCAGTGATTTGGCGCCCCAAGAGACCCAGTACTTC.

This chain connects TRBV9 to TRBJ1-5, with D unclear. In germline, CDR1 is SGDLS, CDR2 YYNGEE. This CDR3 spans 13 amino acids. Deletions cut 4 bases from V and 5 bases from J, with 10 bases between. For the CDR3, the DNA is TGTGCCAGCAGCTCTTCGCTTGATCAGCCCCAGCATTTT. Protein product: CASSSSLDQPQHF. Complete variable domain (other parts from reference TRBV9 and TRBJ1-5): DSGVTQTPKHLITATGQRVTLRCSPRSGDLSVYWYQQSLDQGLQFLIQYYNGEERAKGNILERFSAQQFPDLHSELNLSSLELGDSALYFCASSSSLDQPQHFGDGTRLSIL.

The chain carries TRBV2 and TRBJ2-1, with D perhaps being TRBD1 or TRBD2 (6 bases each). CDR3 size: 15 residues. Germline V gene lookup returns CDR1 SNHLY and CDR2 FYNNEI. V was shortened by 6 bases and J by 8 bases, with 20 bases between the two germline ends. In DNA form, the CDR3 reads TGTGCCAGCAGCCAAAAACGGGGGCTTGGGGATGAGCAGTTCTTC. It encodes CASSQKRGLGDEQFF.

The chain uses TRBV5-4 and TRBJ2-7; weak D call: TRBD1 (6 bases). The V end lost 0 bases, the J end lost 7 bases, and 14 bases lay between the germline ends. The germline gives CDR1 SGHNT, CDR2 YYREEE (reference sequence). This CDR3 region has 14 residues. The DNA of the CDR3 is TGTGCCAGCAGCTTGGCTCCGGACAGAGAGGAGCAGTACTTC. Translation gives CASSLAPDREEQYF.

Written as DNA, the CDR3 is TGTGCCAGCAGTGCGGCACGACAGGCTCATGGCTACACCTTC. As protein: CASSAARQAHGYTF. The V call is TRBV25-1, the J call TRBJ1-2; D possibly corresponds to TRBD1 (6 bases). The germline V gene has CDR1 MGHDK and CDR2 SYGVNS. The V and J ends lost 4 bases and 6 bases respectively, with 15 bases between them. This CDR3 comprises 14 residues.